Below are 5 T cell receptor beta chains sequenced from a single sample in a study of cytomegalovirus exposure and HLA in healthy donors. Assay: immunoSEQ multiplex PCR; the TCRdb copy retains only in-frame clones and omits some. In the table there are roughly 70,000 clones, roughly 95% of which are singletons. The sequenced sample was PBMCs. Receptors were obtained from a man aged 18-30 years in good health and CMV-seronegative.

The rearrangement uses TRBV6-1 and TRBJ2-1; no firm D call. V lost 0 bases, J lost 6 bases, and 9 bases lay in between. Germline V gene lookup returns CDR1 MNHNS and CDR2 SASEGT. CDR3 length equals 14 residues. The CDR3 coding sequence is TGTGCCAGCAGTGAAGCATACTTCTTCAATGAGCAGTTCTTC. This sequence encodes CASSEAYFFNEQFF.

In this sample, this clone turned up a few times. The chain recombines TRBV14 with TRBJ1-2; TRBD1 might be the D (5 bases). Trimming took off 1 base at V and 4 bases at J, with 7 bases between the two ends. The CDR3 totals 13 residues. Germline values: CDR1 SGHDN, CDR2 FVKESK. CDR3 in amino acids: CASSQGTGYGYTF. The CDR3 bases are TGTGCCAGCAGCCAAGGAACAGGCTATGGCTACACCTTC.

This sequence joins TRBV11-1 and TRBJ2-7; D is possibly TRBD2 (7 bases). Trimming shortened V by 2 bases and J by 2 bases, and 10 bases separated the two germline ends. Germline V CDR1 and CDR2: SGHAT, FQDESV (reference sequence). The CDR3 sequence is 14 residues long. The CDR3 reads CASSLRGGPYEQYF. CDR3 nucleotides: TGTGCCAGCAGCTTAAGGGGGGGGCCCTACGAGCAGTACTTC. Filled out from reference TRBV11-1 and TRBJ2-7, the complete variable domain reads EAEVAQSPRYKITEKSQAVAFWCDPISGHATLYWYRQILGQGPELLVQFQDESVVDDSQLPKDRFSAERLKGVDSTLKIQPAELGDSAMYLCASSLRGGPYEQYFGPGTRLTVT.

This sequence joins TRBV4-2 and TRBJ2-5, with a tentative D call TRBD1 (5 bases). Germline CDR1 is LGHNA and CDR2 is YNFKEQ. V was pared by 1 base and J by 2 bases, with 14 bases between. The CDR3 is made up of 16 amino acids. The CDR3 loop reads CASSQAGQTGQETQYF. The CDR3 DNA sequence: TGTGCCAGCAGCCAAGCCGGACAAACTGGGCAAGAGACCCAGTACTTC.

This chain links TRBV21-1 with TRBJ1-2; the DNA was not used to check the table's D call, TRBD1. TRBV21-1 is designated a pseudogene. The CDR3 is made up of 14 amino acids. The DNA for the CDR3 is TGTGCCAGCAGCAACTCCGGGACAGGTGTGGACTACACCTTC. Protein product: CASSNSGTGVDYTF.